This is a list of T cell receptor beta chains from one sample in a study of cytomegalovirus exposure and HLA in healthy donors. Clones were sequenced by immunoSEQ multiplex PCR, and TCRdb holds only the in-frame ones, with some missing. The sample yields roughly 150,000 clones, approximately 9% seen once. Source material: PBMCs. These TCRs come from a male donor in good health and CMV-seronegative. Each CDR3 is given with its conserved first and last residue. The D gene is left open where the match is weak. For some rows the clone size is stated as once, few or many, or as a class when expanded; others skip it.

V: TRBV27
size: NA
J: TRBJ1-1
D: NA
DNA: TGTGCCAGCAGCCTGGACAGCTTTAACACTGAAGCTTTCTTT
CDR3: CASSLDSFNTEAFF

V: TRBV10-3
size: NA
J: TRBJ2-7
D: TRBD2
DNA: TGTGCCATCAGTGAGCCAACTAGCGGGGTTAGCTCCTACGAGCAGTACTTC
CDR3: CAISEPTSGVSSYEQYF

V: TRBV15
size: NA
J: TRBJ2-2
D: TRBD1
DNA: TGTGCCACCAGCAGGGACAGGGGATACACCGGGGAGCTGTTTTTT
CDR3: CATSRDRGYTGELFF

V: TRBV7-3
size: few
J: TRBJ1-1
D: NA
DNA: TGTGCCAGCAGCCTTTATTTATGGACAGCTGAAGCTTTCTTT
CDR3: CASSLYLWTAEAFF

V: TRBV7-6
size: NA
J: TRBJ1-1
D: NA
DNA: TGTGCCAGCAGCTTAACCGAGAGAAACACTGAAGCTTTCTTT
CDR3: CASSLTERNTEAFF

V: TRBV7-8
size: NA
J: TRBJ1-5
D: NA
DNA: TGTGCCAGCAGCTTAGAAACAGGGTTATATCAGCCCCAGCATTTT
CDR3: CASSLETGLYQPQHF

V: TRBV11-2
size: NA
J: TRBJ2-7
D: TRBD2
DNA: TGTGCCAGCACAGCGGGAGTTAACGAGCAGTACTTC
CDR3: CASTAGVNEQYF

V: TRBV18
size: NA
J: TRBJ2-1
D: NA
DNA: TGTGCCAGCTCACCAGACTTGTACAATGAGCAGTTCTTC
CDR3: CASSPDLYNEQFF

V: TRBV5-1
size: NA
J: TRBJ2-7
D: TRBD1
DNA: TGCGCCAGCAGCTTCCGACAGGGCGACTCCTACGAGCAGTACTTC
CDR3: CASSFRQGDSYEQYF

V: TRBV28
size: NA
J: TRBJ1-2
D: TRBD1
DNA: TGTGCCAGCAGTCCGACAGGGGATACGACCTATGGCTACACCTTC
CDR3: CASSPTGDTTYGYTF

V: TRBV19
size: NA
J: TRBJ2-3
D: NA
DNA: TGTGCCAGTAAAGCAGGGGTGGTGGATACGCAGTATTTT
CDR3: CASKAGVVDTQYF

V: TRBV27
size: few
J: TRBJ1-2
D: TRBD1
DNA: TGTGCCAGCAGTTTATCGGGACAGGGGGTGAACTATGGCTACACCTTC
CDR3: CASSLSGQGVNYGYTF